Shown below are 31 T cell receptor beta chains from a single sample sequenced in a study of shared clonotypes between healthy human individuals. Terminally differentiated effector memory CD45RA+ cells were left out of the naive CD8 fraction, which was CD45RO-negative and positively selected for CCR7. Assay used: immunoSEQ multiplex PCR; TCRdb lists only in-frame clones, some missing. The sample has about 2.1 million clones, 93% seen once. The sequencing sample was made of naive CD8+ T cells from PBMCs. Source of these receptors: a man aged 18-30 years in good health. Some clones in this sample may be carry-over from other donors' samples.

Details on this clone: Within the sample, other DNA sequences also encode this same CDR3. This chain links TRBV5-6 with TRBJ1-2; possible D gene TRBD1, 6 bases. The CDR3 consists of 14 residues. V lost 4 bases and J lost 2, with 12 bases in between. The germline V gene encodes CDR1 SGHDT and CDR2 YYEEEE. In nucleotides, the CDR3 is TGTGCCAGCAGCCCTGGGGGGCGAAACTATGGCTACACCTTC. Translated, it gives CASSPGGRNYGYTF. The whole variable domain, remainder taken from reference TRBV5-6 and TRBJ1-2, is DAGVTQSPTHLIKTRGQQVTLRCSPKSGHDTVSWYQQALGQGPQFIFQYYEEEERQRGNFPDRFSGHQFPNYSSELNVNALLLGDSALYLCASSPGGRNYGYTFGSGTRLTVV.

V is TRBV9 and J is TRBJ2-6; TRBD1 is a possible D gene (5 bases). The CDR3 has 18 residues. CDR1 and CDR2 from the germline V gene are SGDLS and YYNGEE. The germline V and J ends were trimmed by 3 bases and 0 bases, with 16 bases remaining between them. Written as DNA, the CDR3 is TGTGCCAGCAGCGAGATGGGCAGGGCGTCCTCTGGGGCCAACGTCCTGACTTTC. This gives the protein CASSEMGRASSGANVLTF.

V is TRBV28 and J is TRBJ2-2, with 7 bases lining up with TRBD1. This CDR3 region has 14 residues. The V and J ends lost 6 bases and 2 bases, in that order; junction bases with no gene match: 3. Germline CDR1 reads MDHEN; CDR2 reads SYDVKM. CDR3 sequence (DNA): TGTGCCAGCAGGAGGGGGCTCAACACCGGGGAGCTGTTTTTT. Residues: CASRRGLNTGELFF.

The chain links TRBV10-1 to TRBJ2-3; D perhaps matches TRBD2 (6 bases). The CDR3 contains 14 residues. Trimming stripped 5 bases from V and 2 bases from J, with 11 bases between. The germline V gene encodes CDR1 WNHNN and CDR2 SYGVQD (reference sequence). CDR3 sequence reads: CASSRDWTTDTQYF. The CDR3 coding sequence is TGCGCCAGCAGTCGGGACTGGACCACAGATACGCAGTATTTT.

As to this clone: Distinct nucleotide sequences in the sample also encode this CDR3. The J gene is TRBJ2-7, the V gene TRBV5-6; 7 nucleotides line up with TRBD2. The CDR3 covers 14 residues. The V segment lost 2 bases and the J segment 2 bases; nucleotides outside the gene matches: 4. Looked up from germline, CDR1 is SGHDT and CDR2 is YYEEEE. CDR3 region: CASSLGGSTYEQYF. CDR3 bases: TGTGCCAGCAGCTTAGGCGGGAGTACCTACGAGCAGTACTTC. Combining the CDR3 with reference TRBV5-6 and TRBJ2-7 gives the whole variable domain DAGVTQSPTHLIKTRGQQVTLRCSPKSGHDTVSWYQQALGQGPQFIFQYYEEEERQRGNFPDRFSGHQFPNYSSELNVNALLLGDSALYLCASSLGGSTYEQYFGPGTRLTVT.

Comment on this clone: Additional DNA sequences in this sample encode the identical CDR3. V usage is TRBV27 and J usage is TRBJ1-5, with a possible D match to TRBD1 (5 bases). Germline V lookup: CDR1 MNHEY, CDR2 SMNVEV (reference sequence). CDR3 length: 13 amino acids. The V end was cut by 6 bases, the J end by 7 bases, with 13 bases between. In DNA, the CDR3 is TGTGCCAGCAGCCCCAGGGTGGGCCAGCCCCAGCATTTT. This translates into CASSPRVGQPQHF.

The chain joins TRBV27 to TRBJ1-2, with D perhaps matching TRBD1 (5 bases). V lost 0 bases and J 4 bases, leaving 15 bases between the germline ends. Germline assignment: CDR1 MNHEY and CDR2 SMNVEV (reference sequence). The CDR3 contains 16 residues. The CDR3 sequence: CASSLSTGERSYGYTF. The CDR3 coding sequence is TGTGCCAGCAGTTTATCGACGGGGGAACGGAGCTATGGCTACACCTTC.

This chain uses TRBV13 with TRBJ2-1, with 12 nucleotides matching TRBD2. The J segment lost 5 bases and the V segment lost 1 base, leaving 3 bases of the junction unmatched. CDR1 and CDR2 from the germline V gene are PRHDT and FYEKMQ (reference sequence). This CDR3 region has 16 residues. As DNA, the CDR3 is TGTGCCAGCAGCTTAGCCCTAGCGGGAGGGGACAATGAGCAGTTCTTC. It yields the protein CASSLALAGGDNEQFF.

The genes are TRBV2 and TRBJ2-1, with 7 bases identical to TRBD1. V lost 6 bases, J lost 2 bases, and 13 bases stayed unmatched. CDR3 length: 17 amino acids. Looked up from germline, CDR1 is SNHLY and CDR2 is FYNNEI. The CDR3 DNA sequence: TGTGCCAGCAGGGGGATCCGGGACAGAAAGACCTACAATGAGCAGTTCTTC. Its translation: CASRGIRDRKTYNEQFF.

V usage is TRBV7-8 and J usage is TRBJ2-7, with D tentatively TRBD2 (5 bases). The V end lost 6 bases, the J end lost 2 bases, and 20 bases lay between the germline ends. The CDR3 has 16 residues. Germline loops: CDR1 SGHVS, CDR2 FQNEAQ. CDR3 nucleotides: TGTGCCAGCAGTCAGGTGAAGGTAGCGCGAACCTACGAGCAGTACTTC. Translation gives CASSQVKVARTYEQYF.

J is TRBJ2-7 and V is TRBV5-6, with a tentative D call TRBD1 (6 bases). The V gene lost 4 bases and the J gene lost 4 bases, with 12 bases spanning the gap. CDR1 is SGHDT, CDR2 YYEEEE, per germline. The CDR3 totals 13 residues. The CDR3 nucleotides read TGTGCCAGCAGCGTAAAACAGGGATACGAGCAGTACTTC. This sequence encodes CASSVKQGYEQYF. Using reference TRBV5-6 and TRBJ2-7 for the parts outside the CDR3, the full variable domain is DAGVTQSPTHLIKTRGQQVTLRCSPKSGHDTVSWYQQALGQGPQFIFQYYEEEERQRGNFPDRFSGHQFPNYSSELNVNALLLGDSALYLCASSVKQGYEQYFGPGTRLTVT.

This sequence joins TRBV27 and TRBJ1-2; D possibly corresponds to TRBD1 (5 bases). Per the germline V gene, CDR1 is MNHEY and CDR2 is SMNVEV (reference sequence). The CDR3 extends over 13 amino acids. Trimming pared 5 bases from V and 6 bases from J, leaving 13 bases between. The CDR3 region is CASSRTGSDGYTF. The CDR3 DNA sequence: TGTGCCAGCAGTCGTACAGGTAGCGATGGCTACACCTTC.

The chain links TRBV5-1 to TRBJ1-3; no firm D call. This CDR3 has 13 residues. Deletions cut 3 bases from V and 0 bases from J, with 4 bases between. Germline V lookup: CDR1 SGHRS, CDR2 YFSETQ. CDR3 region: CASSWNSGNTIYF. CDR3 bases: TGCGCCAGCAGCTGGAACTCTGGAAACACCATATATTTT. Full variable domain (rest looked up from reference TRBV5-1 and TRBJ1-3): KAGVTQTPRYLIKTRGQQVTLSCSPISGHRSVSWYQQTPGQGLQFLFEYFSETQRNKGNFPGRFSGRQFSNSRSEMNVSTLELGDSALYLCASSWNSGNTIYFGEGSWLTVV.

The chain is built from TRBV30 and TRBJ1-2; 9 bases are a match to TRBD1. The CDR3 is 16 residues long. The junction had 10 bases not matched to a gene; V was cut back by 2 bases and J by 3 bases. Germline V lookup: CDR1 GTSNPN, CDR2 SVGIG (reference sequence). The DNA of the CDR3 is TGTGCCTGGAGTCCCCTGGGAGGACAGGGGCACTATGGCTACACCTTC. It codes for CAWSPLGGQGHYGYTF.

The CDR3 loop is CASSVGFRGLGANEKLFF. The CDR3 DNA follows: TGTGCCAGCAGTGTCGGATTCAGGGGGCTAGGAGCTAATGAAAAACTGTTTTTT. J is TRBJ1-4 and V is TRBV27; 8 bases line up with TRBD1. Germline loops: CDR1 MNHEY, CDR2 SMNVEV (reference sequence). V shed 5 bases, J shed 3 bases, and the junction held 14 bases outside the gene matches. This CDR3 spans 18 amino acids. Drawing the rest from reference TRBV27 and TRBJ1-4, the complete variable domain is EAQVTQNPRYLITVTGKKLTVTCSQNMNHEYMSWYRQDPGLGLRQIYYSMNVEVTDKGDVPEGYKVSRKEKRNFPLILESPSPNQTSLYFCASSVGFRGLGANEKLFFGSGTQLSVL.

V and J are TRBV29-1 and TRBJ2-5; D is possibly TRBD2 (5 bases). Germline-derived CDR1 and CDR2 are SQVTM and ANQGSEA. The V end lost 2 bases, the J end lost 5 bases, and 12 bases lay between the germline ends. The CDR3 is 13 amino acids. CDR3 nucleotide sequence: TGCAGCGTTGAACTGGAGGCCCAGGAGACCCAGTACTTC. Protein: CSVELEAQETQYF.

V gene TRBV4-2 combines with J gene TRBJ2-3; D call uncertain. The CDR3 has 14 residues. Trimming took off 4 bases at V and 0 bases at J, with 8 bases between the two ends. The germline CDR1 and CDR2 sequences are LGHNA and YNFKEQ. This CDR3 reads CASSLGGSTDTQYF. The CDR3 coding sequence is TGTGCCAGCAGCCTAGGTGGAAGCACAGATACGCAGTATTTT.

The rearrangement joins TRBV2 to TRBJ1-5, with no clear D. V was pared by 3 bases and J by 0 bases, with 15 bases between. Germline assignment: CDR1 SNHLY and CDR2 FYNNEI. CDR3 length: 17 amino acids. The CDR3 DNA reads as TGTGCCAGCAGTGACCCCTTGGCCAACCATAGCAATCAGCCCCAGCATTTT. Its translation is CASSDPLANHSNQPQHF.

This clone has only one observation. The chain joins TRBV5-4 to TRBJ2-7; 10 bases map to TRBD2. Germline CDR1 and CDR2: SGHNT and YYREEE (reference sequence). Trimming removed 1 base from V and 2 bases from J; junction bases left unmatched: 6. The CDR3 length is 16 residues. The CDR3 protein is CASSLPTSGAAYEQYF. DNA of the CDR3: TGTGCCAGCAGCTTGCCAACTAGCGGGGCCGCCTACGAGCAGTACTTC.

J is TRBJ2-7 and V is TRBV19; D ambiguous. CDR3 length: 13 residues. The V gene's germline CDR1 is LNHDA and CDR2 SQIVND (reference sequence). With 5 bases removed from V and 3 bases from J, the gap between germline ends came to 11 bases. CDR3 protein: CASSHLEDYEQYF. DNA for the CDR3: TGTGCCAGTAGTCACCTTGAGGACTACGAGCAGTACTTC.

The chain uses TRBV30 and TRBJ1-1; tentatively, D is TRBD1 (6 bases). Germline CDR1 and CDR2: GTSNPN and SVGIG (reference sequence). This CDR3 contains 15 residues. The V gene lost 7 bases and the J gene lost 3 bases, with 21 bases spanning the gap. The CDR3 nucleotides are TGTGCCTCTACACTTCCCCGGGGGCCTGACACTGAAGCTTTCTTT. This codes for CASTLPRGPDTEAFF.

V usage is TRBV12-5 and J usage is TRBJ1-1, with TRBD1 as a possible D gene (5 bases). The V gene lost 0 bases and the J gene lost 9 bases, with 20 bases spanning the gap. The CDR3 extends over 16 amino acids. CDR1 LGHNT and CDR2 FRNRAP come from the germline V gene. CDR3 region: CASGLVGSDRSLKAFF. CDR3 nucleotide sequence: TGTGCTAGTGGTTTGGTAGGCTCCGACAGATCACTAAAAGCTTTCTTT.

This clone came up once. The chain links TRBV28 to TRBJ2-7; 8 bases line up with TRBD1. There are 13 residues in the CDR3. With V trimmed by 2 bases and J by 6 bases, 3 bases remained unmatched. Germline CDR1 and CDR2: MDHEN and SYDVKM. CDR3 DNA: TGTGCCAGCAGTTTAATACAGGGGGTCGAGCAGTACTTC. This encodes CASSLIQGVEQYF.

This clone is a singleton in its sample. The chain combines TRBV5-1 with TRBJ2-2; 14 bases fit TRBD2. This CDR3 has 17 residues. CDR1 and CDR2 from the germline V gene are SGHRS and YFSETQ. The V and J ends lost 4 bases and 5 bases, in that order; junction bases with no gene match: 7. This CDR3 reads CASSPGLAGVGTGELFF. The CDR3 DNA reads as TGCGCCAGCAGCCCGGGACTAGCGGGAGTTGGGACCGGGGAGCTGTTTTTT.

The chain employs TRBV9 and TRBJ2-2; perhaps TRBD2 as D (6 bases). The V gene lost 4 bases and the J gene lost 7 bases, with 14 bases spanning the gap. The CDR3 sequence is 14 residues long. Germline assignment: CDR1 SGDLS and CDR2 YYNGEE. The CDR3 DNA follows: TGTGCCAGCAGCACTCCGGGAGCGGGCGGGGAGCTGTTTTTT. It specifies CASSTPGAGGELFF.

CDR3 DNA: TGTGCCAGTAGTAGCCCCGGACATAGCAATCAGCCCCAGCATTTT. Protein sequence: CASSSPGHSNQPQHF. The rearrangement links TRBV19 to TRBJ1-5, with D perhaps matching TRBD1 (5 bases). Germline assignment: CDR1 LNHDA and CDR2 SQIVND (reference sequence). This CDR3 region has 15 residues. V gave up 4 bases and J gave up 0 bases, with 10 bases separating them.

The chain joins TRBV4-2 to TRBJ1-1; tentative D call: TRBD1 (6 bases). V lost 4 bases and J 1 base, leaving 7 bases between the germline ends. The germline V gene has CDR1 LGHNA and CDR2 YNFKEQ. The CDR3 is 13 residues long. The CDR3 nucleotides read TGTGCCAGCAGCCTGGGACAGAACACTGAAGCTTTCTTT. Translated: CASSLGQNTEAFF.

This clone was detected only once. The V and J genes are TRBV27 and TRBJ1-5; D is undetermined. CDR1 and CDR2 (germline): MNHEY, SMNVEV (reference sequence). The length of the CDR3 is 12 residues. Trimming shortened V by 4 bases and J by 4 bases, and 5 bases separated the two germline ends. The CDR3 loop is CASSSQNQPQHF. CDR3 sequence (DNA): TGTGCCAGCAGTTCACAGAATCAGCCCCAGCATTTT.

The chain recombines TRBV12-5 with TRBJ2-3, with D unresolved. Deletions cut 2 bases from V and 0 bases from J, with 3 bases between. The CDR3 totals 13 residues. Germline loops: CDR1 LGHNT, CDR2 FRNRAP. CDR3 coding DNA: TGTGCTAGTGGTTTGTGGAGCACAGATACGCAGTATTTT. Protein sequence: CASGLWSTDTQYF.

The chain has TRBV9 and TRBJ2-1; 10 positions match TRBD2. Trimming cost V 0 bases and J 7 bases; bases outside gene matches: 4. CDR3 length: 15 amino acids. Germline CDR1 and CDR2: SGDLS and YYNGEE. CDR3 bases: TGTGCCAGCAGCGTAGCTAGCGGGAGCCCAAATGAGCAGTTCTTC. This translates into CASSVASGSPNEQFF. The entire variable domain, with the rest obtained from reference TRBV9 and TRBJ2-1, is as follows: DSGVTQTPKHLITATGQRVTLRCSPRSGDLSVYWYQQSLDQGLQFLIQYYNGEERAKGNILERFSAQQFPDLHSELNLSSLELGDSALYFCASSVASGSPNEQFFGPGTRLTVL.

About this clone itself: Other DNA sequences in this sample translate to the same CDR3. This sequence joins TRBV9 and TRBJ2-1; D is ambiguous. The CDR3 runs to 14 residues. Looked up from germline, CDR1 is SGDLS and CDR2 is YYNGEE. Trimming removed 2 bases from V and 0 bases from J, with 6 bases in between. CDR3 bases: TGTGCCAGCAGCGTGGATAGCTCCTACAATGAGCAGTTCTTC. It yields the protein CASSVDSSYNEQFF.